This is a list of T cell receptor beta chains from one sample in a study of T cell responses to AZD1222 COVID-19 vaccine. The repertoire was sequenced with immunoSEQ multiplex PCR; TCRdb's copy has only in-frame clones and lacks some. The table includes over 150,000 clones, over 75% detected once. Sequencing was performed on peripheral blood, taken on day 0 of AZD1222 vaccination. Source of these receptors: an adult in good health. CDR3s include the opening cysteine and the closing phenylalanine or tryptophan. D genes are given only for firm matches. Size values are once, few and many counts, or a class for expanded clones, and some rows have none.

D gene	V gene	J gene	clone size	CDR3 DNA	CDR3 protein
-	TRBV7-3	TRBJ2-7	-	TGTGCCAGCAGCTCCCCCCCGACCGCCTACGAGCAGTACTTC	CASSSPPTAYEQYF
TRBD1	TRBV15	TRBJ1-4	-	TGTGCCACCAGCAGGGGGACAGGGGCTTGGGTTGAAAAACTGTTTTTT	CATSRGTGAWVEKLFF
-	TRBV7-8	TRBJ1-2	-	TGTGCCAGCAGCTTAGAAGGGGGCTACACCTTC	CASSLEGGYTF
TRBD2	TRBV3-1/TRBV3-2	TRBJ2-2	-	TGTGCCAGCAGCCAACCAATAGCGGGGGGACATAACACCGGGGAGCTGTTTTTT	CASSQPIAGGHNTGELFF
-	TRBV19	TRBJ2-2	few	TGTGCCAGTAGTATAGTGGGGCTCTCTAGCGCCGGGGAGCTGTTTTTT	CASSIVGLSSAGELFF
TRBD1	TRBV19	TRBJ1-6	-	TGTGCCAGTAGATCCGGGACAGGGGCCCATCCCTCATCACCCCTCCACTTT	CASRSGTGAHPSSPLHF
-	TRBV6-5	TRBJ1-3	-	TGTGCCAGCAGTTACGGGGGCGCGGATTCTGGAAACACCATATATTTT	CASSYGGADSGNTIYF
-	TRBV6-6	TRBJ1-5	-	TGTGCCAGCAGTTACTTTTCGGGCAATAGCAATCAGCCCCAGCATTTT	CASSYFSGNSNQPQHF
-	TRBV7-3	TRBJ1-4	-	TGTGCCAGCAGCTTAACAGGAGGGGTAGGAGAAAAACTGTTTTTT	CASSLTGGVGEKLFF
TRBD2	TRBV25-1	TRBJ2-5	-	TGTGCCAGCAGTGATCCCCCCCAGCGGGGGGGAGAAGAGACCCAGTACTTC	CASSDPPQRGGEETQYF
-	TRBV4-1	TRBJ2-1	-	TGCGCCAGCAGCCAAGTTGGACAAGAGCAGTTCTTC	CASSQVGQEQFF
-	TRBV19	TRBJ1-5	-	TGTGCCAGTAGTAACACGGGTAATAGCAATCAGCCCCAGCATTTT	CASSNTGNSNQPQHF
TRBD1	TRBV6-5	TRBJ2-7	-	TGTGCCAGCAGACAGGGGGCGCACGCCGAGCAGTACTTC	CASRQGAHAEQYF
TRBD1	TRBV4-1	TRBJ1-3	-	TGCGCCAGCAGCCAGGGGGACAGCTCTGGAAACACCATATATTTT	CASSQGDSSGNTIYF
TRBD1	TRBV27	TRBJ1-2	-	TGTGCCATCCCCTTCTTTCAGGGGGGACAGGGAAGTAGGGGCTACACCTTC	CAIPFFQGGQGSRGYTF
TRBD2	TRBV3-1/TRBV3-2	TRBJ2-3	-	TGTGCCAGCAGCCAAGATTTACTAGCGGGGGGGTCAGGCACAGATACGCAGTATTTT	CASSQDLLAGGSGTDTQYF
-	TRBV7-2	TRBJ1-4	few	TGTGCCAGCAGCCGCGGGGGTACTAATGAAAAACTGTTTTTT	CASSRGGTNEKLFF
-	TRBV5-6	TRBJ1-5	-	TGTGCCAGCAGTTTACAGGGTAGCAATCAGCCCCAGCATTTT	CASSLQGSNQPQHF
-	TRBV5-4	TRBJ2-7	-	TGTGCCAGCAGCCCGGGGAGCCAGGCTCGCGATTGGGACTACGAGCAGTACTTC	CASSPGSQARDWDYEQYF
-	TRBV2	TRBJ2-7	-	TGTGCCAGCAGTGAAGCGGAACCGGGGAGCTACGAGCAGTACTTC	CASSEAEPGSYEQYF
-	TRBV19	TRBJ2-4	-	TGTGCCAGTAGTATAGACTTCAAGGGTATTCAGTACTTC	CASSIDFKGIQYF
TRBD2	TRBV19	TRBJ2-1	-	TGTGCCACCCACTCTAGCGGGGGGGCCCGTGAGCAGTTCTTC	CATHSSGGAREQFF